These T cell receptor beta chains were read from a single sample in a study of regulatory T cells in long-lasting Graves disease. TCRdb re-called the multiplex PCR reads with MiXCR, one entry per CDR3 protein. Here the sample spans 440,000 or so distinct CDR3 sequences, roughly 17% being singletons. The sample was also linked to a second study, of T cells in Graves' hyperthyroidism and ophthalmopathy.

The sample consisted of peripheral blood mononuclear cells (PBMCs), taken at new diagnosis, from a patient treated with antithyroid drugs. These TCRs come from a woman in her 30s with Graves disease. CDR3s include the opening cysteine and the closing phenylalanine or tryptophan. A D gene is named only where the DNA matches it firmly. Size is omitted from some rows. Given values are once, few, many or a class for expanded clones.

cdr3_aa: CASSQWGSGSSETQYF; cdr3_nt: TGTGCCAGCAGCCAATGGGGTAGCGGGAGTAGTGAGACCCAGTACTTC; clone_size: .; v_call: TRBV3-1; d_call: TRBD2; j_call: TRBJ2-5
cdr3_aa: CASSSAGLAVEQFF; cdr3_nt: TGCGCCAGCAGCTCCGCCGGGCTAGCGGTTGAGCAGTTCTTC; clone_size: few; v_call: TRBV5-1; d_call: TRBD2; j_call: TRBJ2-1
cdr3_aa: CASSSARGDTQYF; cdr3_nt: TGTGCCAGCAGTTCCGCCCGGGGGGATACGCAGTATTTT; clone_size: many; v_call: TRBV12-3/TRBV12-4; d_call: .; j_call: TRBJ2-3
cdr3_aa: CASTHALAKNIQYF; cdr3_nt: TGTGCCAGCACCCACGCACTAGCCAAAAACATTCAGTACTTC; clone_size: many; v_call: TRBV3-1; d_call: .; j_call: TRBJ2-4
cdr3_aa: CSATPVRSSYNEQFF; cdr3_nt: TGCAGTGCTACCCCGGTCAGGAGCTCCTACAATGAGCAGTTCTTC; clone_size: once; v_call: TRBV20-1; d_call: .; j_call: TRBJ2-1
cdr3_aa: CASSPQKRNSYEQYF; cdr3_nt: TGTGCCAGCAGCCCCCAAAAGCGGAACTCCTACGAGCAGTACTTC; clone_size: .; v_call: TRBV7-2; d_call: .; j_call: TRBJ2-7
cdr3_aa: CASRTFSGGTYNEQFF; cdr3_nt: TGTGCCAGCAGGACCTTTAGCGGGGGAACATACAATGAGCAGTTCTTC; clone_size: many; v_call: TRBV6-1; d_call: TRBD2; j_call: TRBJ2-1
cdr3_aa: CASSLGVGLAGVDEQFF; cdr3_nt: TGTGCCAGCAGTCTAGGCGTCGGACTAGCGGGAGTTGATGAGCAGTTCTTC; clone_size: many; v_call: TRBV6-1; d_call: TRBD2; j_call: TRBJ2-1
cdr3_aa: CASNLGLAGGPSTDTQYF; cdr3_nt: TGCGCCAGTAACCTTGGACTAGCGGGAGGGCCTAGCACAGATACGCAGTATTTT; clone_size: many; v_call: TRBV5-1; d_call: TRBD2; j_call: TRBJ2-3
cdr3_aa: CASSVGRGWETQYF; cdr3_nt: TGTGCCAGCAGCGTAGGAAGGGGTTGGGAGACCCAGTACTTC; clone_size: many; v_call: TRBV9; d_call: .; j_call: TRBJ2-5
cdr3_aa: CASSEEVSYNEQFF; cdr3_nt: TGTGCCAGCAGTGAAGAGGTCTCCTACAATGAGCAGTTCTTC; clone_size: many; v_call: TRBV2; d_call: .; j_call: TRBJ2-1
cdr3_aa: CASSLGANNQPQHF; cdr3_nt: TGTGCCAGCAGCTTAGGGGCAAACAATCAGCCCCAGCATTTT; clone_size: many; v_call: TRBV7-9; d_call: .; j_call: TRBJ1-5
cdr3_aa: CASSYLSSSSYNEQFF; cdr3_nt: TGTGCCAGCAGTTACTTATCATCGAGCTCCTACAATGAGCAGTTCTTC; clone_size: many; v_call: TRBV6-9; d_call: .; j_call: TRBJ2-1
cdr3_aa: CATSDPDRTLNTGELFF; cdr3_nt: TGTGCCACCAGTGATCCGGACAGAACCTTGAACACCGGGGAGCTGTTTTTT; clone_size: many; v_call: TRBV24-1; d_call: .; j_call: TRBJ2-2
cdr3_aa: CASSQSGRDYNEQFF; cdr3_nt: TGTGCCAGCAGCCAAAGCGGGAGGGATTACAATGAGCAGTTCTTC; clone_size: few; v_call: TRBV14; d_call: TRBD2; j_call: TRBJ2-1
cdr3_aa: CASSPGGDSSYEQYF; cdr3_nt: TGCGCCAGCAGCCCCGGGGGGGACAGCTCCTACGAGCAGTACTTC; clone_size: .; v_call: TRBV4-3; d_call: .; j_call: TRBJ2-7
cdr3_aa: CASSIGQGSREQYF; cdr3_nt: TGTGCCAGTAGTATAGGACAGGGATCTAGAGAGCAGTACTTC; clone_size: .; v_call: TRBV19; d_call: TRBD1; j_call: TRBJ2-7
cdr3_aa: CASSLRTSGRSSYNEQFF; cdr3_nt: TGTGCCAGCAGTCTCAGGACTAGCGGGAGGAGCTCCTACAATGAGCAGTTCTTC; clone_size: many; v_call: TRBV28; d_call: TRBD2; j_call: TRBJ2-1
cdr3_aa: CSADEGSEQFF; cdr3_nt: TGCAGTGCGGATGAGGGCAGTGAGCAGTTCTTC; clone_size: .; v_call: TRBV20-1; d_call: .; j_call: TRBJ2-1
cdr3_aa: CASSLEPGDYNEQFF; cdr3_nt: TGTGCCAGCAGTTTGGAGCCAGGGGACTACAATGAGCAGTTCTTC; clone_size: many; v_call: TRBV12-3/TRBV12-4; d_call: .; j_call: TRBJ2-1
cdr3_aa: CASSLTPGAGGPSNTGELFF; cdr3_nt: TGCGCCAGCAGCTTGACCCCTGGAGCGGGAGGGCCCTCGAACACCGGGGAGCTGTTTTTT; clone_size: few; v_call: TRBV5-1; d_call: TRBD2; j_call: TRBJ2-2
cdr3_aa: CATLMGGSHEQFF; cdr3_nt: TGTGCCACACTCATGGGCGGGAGCCATGAGCAGTTCTTC; clone_size: .; v_call: TRBV12-3/TRBV12-4; d_call: TRBD2; j_call: TRBJ2-1
cdr3_aa: CASSLEGQGGDEQFF; cdr3_nt: TGTGCCAGCAGCTTAGAGGGACAGGGGGGCGATGAGCAGTTCTTC; clone_size: many; v_call: TRBV7-2; d_call: TRBD1; j_call: TRBJ2-1
cdr3_aa: CASSVEQGTQETQYF; cdr3_nt: TGTGCCAGCAGCGTAGAACAGGGCACTCAAGAGACCCAGTACTTC; clone_size: .; v_call: TRBV9; d_call: .; j_call: TRBJ2-5
cdr3_aa: CASSETGATNEKLFF; cdr3_nt: TGTGCCAGCAGCGAAACAGGGGCAACTAATGAAAAACTGTTTTTT; clone_size: few; v_call: TRBV10-3; d_call: TRBD1; j_call: TRBJ1-4
cdr3_aa: CASSSGLAGDEQFF; cdr3_nt: TGTGCCAGCAGCTCAGGACTAGCGGGGGATGAGCAGTTCTTC; clone_size: many; v_call: TRBV11-3; d_call: TRBD2; j_call: TRBJ2-1
cdr3_aa: CASRVGHRGQPQHF; cdr3_nt: TGTGCCAGTAGGGTGGGACATCGCGGTCAGCCCCAGCATTTT; clone_size: .; v_call: TRBV19; d_call: .; j_call: TRBJ1-5
cdr3_aa: CASSPGPGNTIYF; cdr3_nt: TGTGCCAGCAGCCCCGGACCTGGAAACACCATATATTTT; clone_size: many; v_call: TRBV2; d_call: .; j_call: TRBJ1-3
cdr3_aa: CASSPEGTSGRSAQYF; cdr3_nt: TGTGCCAGCAGCCCTGAGGGGACTAGCGGGAGATCGGCGCAGTATTTT; clone_size: many; v_call: TRBV3-1; d_call: TRBD2; j_call: TRBJ2-3
cdr3_aa: CASRGTGASGELFF; cdr3_nt: TGTGCCAGCAGAGGGACAGGGGCTAGCGGGGAGCTGTTTTTT; clone_size: .; v_call: TRBV27; d_call: TRBD1; j_call: TRBJ2-2
cdr3_aa: CASTGTSGHYNEQFF; cdr3_nt: TGTGCCAGTACCGGGACTAGCGGGCACTACAATGAGCAGTTCTTC; clone_size: few; v_call: TRBV19; d_call: TRBD2; j_call: TRBJ2-1
cdr3_aa: CASSGLGTSAAYEQYF; cdr3_nt: TGTGCCAGCAGCGGACTAGGGACTAGCGCCGCCTACGAGCAGTACTTC; clone_size: many; v_call: TRBV28; d_call: TRBD2; j_call: TRBJ2-7
cdr3_aa: CSAGGDREVQYSHTEAFF; cdr3_nt: TGCAGTGCTGGGGGGGACAGGGAGGTTCAGTATTCGCACACTGAAGCTTTCTTT; clone_size: many; v_call: TRBV20-1; d_call: TRBD1; j_call: TRBJ1-1
cdr3_aa: CAWKTGYNEQFF; cdr3_nt: TGTGCCTGGAAGACCGGTTACAATGAGCAGTTCTTC; clone_size: many; v_call: TRBV30; d_call: .; j_call: TRBJ2-1
cdr3_aa: CASSYADREAYEQYF; cdr3_nt: TGCGCCAGCAGTTACGCGGACAGGGAAGCCTACGAGCAGTACTTC; clone_size: many; v_call: TRBV4-1; d_call: TRBD1; j_call: TRBJ2-7
cdr3_aa: CASSLYPVAAELTDTQYF; cdr3_nt: TGTGCCAGCAGCTTATACCCCGTCGCGGCGGAACTCACAGATACGCAGTATTTT; clone_size: many; v_call: TRBV7-2; d_call: .; j_call: TRBJ2-3
cdr3_aa: CASRGPRYYGYTF; cdr3_nt: TGTGCCAGCAGAGGTCCTCGATACTATGGCTACACCTTC; clone_size: many; v_call: TRBV27; d_call: .; j_call: TRBJ1-2
cdr3_aa: CASSTRQGEDGYTF; cdr3_nt: TGTGCCAGCAGTACTCGACAGGGTGAAGATGGCTACACCTTC; clone_size: few; v_call: TRBV12-3/TRBV12-4; d_call: TRBD1; j_call: TRBJ1-2
cdr3_aa: CASSLWKLAGGPSSYEQYF; cdr3_nt: TGTGCCAGCAGTTTATGGAAACTAGCGGGAGGGCCTAGCTCCTACGAGCAGTACTTC; clone_size: .; v_call: TRBV28; d_call: TRBD2; j_call: TRBJ2-7
cdr3_aa: CASSPSGDAEQFF; cdr3_nt: TGTGCCAGCTCACCGTCGGGCGATGCTGAGCAGTTCTTC; clone_size: once; v_call: TRBV18; d_call: .; j_call: TRBJ2-1
cdr3_aa: CASSQPGSYEQYF; cdr3_nt: TGTGCCAGCAGCCAGCCGGGTTCCTACGAGCAGTACTTC; clone_size: many; v_call: TRBV11-2; d_call: .; j_call: TRBJ2-7
cdr3_aa: CASSYSTPGGNTDTQYF; cdr3_nt: TGTGCCAGCAGTTACTCGACCCCAGGGGGGAACACAGATACGCAGTATTTT; clone_size: many; v_call: TRBV6-5; d_call: .; j_call: TRBJ2-3
cdr3_aa: CATSRQQGLAGETQYF; cdr3_nt: TGTGCCACCAGCAGACAACAGGGACTAGCTGGGGAGACCCAGTACTTC; clone_size: many; v_call: TRBV15; d_call: TRBD2; j_call: TRBJ2-5
cdr3_aa: CASSRGQLTSNQPQHF; cdr3_nt: TGTGCCAGCAGTCGGGGACAGCTCACGAGCAATCAGCCCCAGCATTTT; clone_size: .; v_call: TRBV28; d_call: TRBD1; j_call: TRBJ1-5
cdr3_aa: CASMEGDTSRNTIYF; cdr3_nt: TGTGCCAGCATGGAGGGGGACACCTCTCGCAACACCATATATTTT; clone_size: few; v_call: TRBV4-2; d_call: .; j_call: TRBJ1-3